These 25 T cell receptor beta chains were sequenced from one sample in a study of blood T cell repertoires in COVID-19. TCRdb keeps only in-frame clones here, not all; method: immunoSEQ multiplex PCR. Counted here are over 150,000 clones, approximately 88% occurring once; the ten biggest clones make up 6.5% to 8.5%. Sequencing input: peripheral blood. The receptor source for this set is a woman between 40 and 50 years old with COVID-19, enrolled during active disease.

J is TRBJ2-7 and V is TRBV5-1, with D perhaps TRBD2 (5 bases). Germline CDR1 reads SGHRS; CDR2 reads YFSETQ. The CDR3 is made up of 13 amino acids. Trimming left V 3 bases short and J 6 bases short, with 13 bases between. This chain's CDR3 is CASSYPDSPEQYF. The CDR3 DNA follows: TGCGCCAGCAGCTACCCGGACTCCCCCGAGCAGTACTTC.

CDR3 sequence reads: CASSESDRLFRGEQYF. Written as DNA, the CDR3 is TGTGCCAGCAGTGAATCAGACAGGTTGTTTCGAGGGGAGCAGTACTTC. The chain joins TRBV6-1 to TRBJ2-7, with TRBD1 as a possible D gene (6 bases). The germline V gene encodes CDR1 MNHNS and CDR2 SASEGT. V was shortened by 2 bases and J by 7 bases, with 21 bases between the two germline ends. This CDR3 has 16 residues.

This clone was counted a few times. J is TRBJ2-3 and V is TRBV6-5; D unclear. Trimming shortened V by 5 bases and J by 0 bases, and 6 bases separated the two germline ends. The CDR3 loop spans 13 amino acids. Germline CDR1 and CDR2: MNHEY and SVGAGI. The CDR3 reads CASSRRSTDTQYF. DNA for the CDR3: TGTGCCAGCAGTCGTCGGAGCACAGATACGCAGTATTTT.

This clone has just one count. CDR3 sequence: CASRDSGTGDGYTF. The CDR3 DNA reads TGTGCCAGCAGAGATTCCGGGACAGGAGATGGCTACACCTTC. The chain uses TRBV7-9 and TRBJ1-2, with 8 nucleotides matching TRBD1. The length of the CDR3 is 14 residues. Germline V CDR1 and CDR2: SEHNR, FQNEAQ (reference sequence). J gave up 6 bases and V 6 bases, and 9 bases lay outside the gene matches. Complete variable domain (other parts from reference TRBV7-9 and TRBJ1-2): DTGVSQNPRHKITKRGQNVTFRCDPISEHNRLYWYRQTLGQGPEFLTYFQNEAQLEKSRLLSDRFSAERPKGSFSTLEIQRTEQGDSAMYLCASRDSGTGDGYTFGSGTRLTVV.

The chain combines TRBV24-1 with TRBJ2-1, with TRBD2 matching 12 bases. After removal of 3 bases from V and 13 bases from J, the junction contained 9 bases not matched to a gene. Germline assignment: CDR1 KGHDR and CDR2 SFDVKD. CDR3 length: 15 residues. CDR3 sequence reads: CATSDETSGRWDQFF. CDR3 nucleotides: TGTGCCACCAGTGATGAAACTAGCGGGAGGTGGGATCAGTTCTTC.

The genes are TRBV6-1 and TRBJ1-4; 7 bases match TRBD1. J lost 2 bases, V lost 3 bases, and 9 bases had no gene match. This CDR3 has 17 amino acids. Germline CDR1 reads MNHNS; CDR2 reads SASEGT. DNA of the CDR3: TGTGCCAGCAGTGACCTCCAGGGGGTTGGGACTAATGAAAAACTGTTTTTT. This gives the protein CASSDLQGVGTNEKLFF.

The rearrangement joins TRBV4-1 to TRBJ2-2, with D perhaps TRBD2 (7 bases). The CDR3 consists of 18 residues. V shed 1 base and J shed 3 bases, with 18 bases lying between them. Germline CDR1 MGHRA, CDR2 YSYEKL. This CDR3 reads CASSQAGMAGAHTGELFF. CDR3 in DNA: TGCGCCAGCAGCCAAGCCGGCATGGCGGGGGCGCACACCGGGGAGCTGTTTTTT.

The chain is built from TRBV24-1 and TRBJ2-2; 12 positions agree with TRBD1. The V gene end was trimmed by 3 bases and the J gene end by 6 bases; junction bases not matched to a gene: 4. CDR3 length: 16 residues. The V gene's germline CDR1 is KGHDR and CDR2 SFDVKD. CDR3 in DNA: TGTGCCACCAGTGATACGGGACAGGGGGCAGCCGGGGAGCTGTTTTTT. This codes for CATSDTGQGAAGELFF.

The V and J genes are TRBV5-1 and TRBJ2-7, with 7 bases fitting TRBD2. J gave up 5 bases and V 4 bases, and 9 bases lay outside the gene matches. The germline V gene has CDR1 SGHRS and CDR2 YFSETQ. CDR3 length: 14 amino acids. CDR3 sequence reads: CASSPQRDLHEQYF. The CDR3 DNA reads TGCGCCAGCAGCCCTCAGCGGGATCTTCACGAGCAGTACTTC.

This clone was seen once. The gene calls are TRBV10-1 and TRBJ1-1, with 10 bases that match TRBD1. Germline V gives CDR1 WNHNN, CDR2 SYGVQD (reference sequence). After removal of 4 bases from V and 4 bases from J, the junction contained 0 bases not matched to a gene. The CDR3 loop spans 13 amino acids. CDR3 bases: TGCGCCAGCAGTGGGGACAGGGGCACTGAAGCTTTCTTT. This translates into CASSGDRGTEAFF.

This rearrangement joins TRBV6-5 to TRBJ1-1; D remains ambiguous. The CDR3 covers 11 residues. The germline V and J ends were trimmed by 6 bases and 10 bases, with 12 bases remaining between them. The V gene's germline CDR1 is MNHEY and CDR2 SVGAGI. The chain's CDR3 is CASSPSTLAFF. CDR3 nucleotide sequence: TGTGCCAGCAGCCCCTCAACATTAGCTTTCTTT.

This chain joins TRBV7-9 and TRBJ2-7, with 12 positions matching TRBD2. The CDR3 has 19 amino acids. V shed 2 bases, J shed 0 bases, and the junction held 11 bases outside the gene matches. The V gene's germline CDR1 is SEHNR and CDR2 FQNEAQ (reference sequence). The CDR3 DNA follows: TGTGCCAGCAGCTTACCTCCCGGGACTAGCGGGTGGAGCTCCTACGAGCAGTACTTC. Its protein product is CASSLPPGTSGWSSYEQYF. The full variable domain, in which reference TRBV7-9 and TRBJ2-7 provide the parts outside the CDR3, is DTGVSQNPRHKITKRGQNVTFRCDPISEHNRLYWYRQTLGQGPEFLTYFQNEAQLEKSRLLSDRFSAERPKGSFSTLEIQRTEQGDSAMYLCASSLPPGTSGWSSYEQYFGPGTRLTVT.

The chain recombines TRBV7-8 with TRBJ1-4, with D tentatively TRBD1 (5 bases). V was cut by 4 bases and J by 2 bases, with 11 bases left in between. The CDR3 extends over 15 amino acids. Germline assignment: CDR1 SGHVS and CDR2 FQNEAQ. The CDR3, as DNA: TGTGCCAGCAGCTCCCAGGGTATCACTAATGAAAAACTGTTTTTT. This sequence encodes CASSSQGITNEKLFF.

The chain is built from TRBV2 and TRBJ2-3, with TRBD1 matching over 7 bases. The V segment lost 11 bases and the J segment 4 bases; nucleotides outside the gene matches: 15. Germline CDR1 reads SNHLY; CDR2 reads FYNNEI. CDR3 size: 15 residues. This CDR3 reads CARQQGIFVADTQYF. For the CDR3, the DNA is TGTGCCCGCCAACAGGGGATCTTTGTGGCAGATACGCAGTATTTT.

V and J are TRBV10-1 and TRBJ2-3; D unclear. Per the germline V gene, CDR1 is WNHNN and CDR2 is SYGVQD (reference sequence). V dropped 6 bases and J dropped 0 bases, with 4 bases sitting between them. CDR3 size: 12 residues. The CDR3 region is CASSFSTDTQYF. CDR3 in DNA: TGCGCCAGCAGCTTCAGCACAGATACGCAGTATTTT.

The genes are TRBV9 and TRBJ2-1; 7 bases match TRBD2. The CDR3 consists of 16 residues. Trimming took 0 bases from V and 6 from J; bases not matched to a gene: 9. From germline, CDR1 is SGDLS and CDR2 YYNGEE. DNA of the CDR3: TGTGCCAGCAGCGTAGCTACCAGCGGGGTGTCCAATGAGCAGTTCTTC. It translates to CASSVATSGVSNEQFF.

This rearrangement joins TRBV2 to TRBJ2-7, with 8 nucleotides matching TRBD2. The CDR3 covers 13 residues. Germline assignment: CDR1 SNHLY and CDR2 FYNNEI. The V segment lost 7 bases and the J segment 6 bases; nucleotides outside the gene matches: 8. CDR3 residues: CASNGGRSGEQYF. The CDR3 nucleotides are TGTGCCAGCAACGGCGGGAGGTCCGGCGAGCAGTACTTC.

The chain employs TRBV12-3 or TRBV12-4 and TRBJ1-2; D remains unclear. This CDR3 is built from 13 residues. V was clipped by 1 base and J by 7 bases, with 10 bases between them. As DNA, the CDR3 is TGTGCCAGCAGTTTAGGAGGGCGCCCTGGCTACACCTTC. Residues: CASSLGGRPGYTF.

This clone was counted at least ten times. CDR3 sequence reads: CASSEYRGTEAFF. The CDR3 DNA reads TGCGCCAGCAGTGAGTACAGGGGCACTGAAGCTTTCTTT. V and J are TRBV10-1 and TRBJ1-1; 7 nucleotides match TRBD1. Germline values: CDR1 WNHNN, CDR2 SYGVQD (reference sequence). The CDR3 consists of 13 residues. With V trimmed by 1 base and J by 4 bases, 0 bases remained unmatched.

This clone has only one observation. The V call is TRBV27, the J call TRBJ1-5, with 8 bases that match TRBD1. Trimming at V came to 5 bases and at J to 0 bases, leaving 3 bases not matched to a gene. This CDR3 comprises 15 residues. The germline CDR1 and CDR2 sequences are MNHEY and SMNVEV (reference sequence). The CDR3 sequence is CASSVDRGSNQPQHF. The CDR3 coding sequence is TGTGCCAGCAGTGTCGACAGGGGTAGCAATCAGCCCCAGCATTTT.

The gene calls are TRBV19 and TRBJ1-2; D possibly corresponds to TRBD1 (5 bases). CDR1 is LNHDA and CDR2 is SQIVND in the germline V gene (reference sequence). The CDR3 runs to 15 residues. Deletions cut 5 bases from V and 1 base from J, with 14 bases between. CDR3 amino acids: CASSVTGTGNYGYTF. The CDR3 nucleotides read TGTGCCAGTAGTGTCACCGGGACTGGTAACTATGGCTACACCTTC.

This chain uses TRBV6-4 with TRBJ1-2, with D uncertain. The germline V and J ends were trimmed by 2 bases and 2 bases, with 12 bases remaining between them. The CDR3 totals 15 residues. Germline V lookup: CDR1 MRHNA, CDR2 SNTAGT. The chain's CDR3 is CASSDTSSENYGYTF. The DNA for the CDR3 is TGTGCCAGCAGTGACACGTCATCGGAGAACTATGGCTACACCTTC.

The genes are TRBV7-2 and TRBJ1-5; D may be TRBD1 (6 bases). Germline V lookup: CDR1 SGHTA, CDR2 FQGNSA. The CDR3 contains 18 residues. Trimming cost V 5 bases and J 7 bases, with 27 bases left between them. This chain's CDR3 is CASSPPTGWGPSWQPQHF. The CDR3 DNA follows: TGTGCCAGCAGCCCTCCGACAGGTTGGGGCCCATCATGGCAGCCCCAGCATTTT.

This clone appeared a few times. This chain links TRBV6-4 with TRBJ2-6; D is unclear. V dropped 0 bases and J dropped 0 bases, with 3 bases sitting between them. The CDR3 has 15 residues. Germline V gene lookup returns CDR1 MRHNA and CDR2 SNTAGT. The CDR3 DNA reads TGTGCCAGCAGTGACTCGGCCTCTGGGGCCAACGTCCTGACTTTC. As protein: CASSDSASGANVLTF.

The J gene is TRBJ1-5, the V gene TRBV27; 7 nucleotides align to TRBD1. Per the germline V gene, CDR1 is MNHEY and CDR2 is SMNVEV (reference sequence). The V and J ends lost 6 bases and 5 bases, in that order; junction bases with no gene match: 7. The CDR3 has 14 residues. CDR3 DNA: TGTGCCAGCAGCTTGACAGGGACCCATCAGCCCCAGCATTTT. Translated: CASSLTGTHQPQHF.